These T cell receptor beta chains were read from a single sample in a study of T-cell memory formation after mild COVID-19. One entry per CDR3 protein results from TCRdb running MiXCR on the 5' RACE reads. The sample lists hundreds of thousands of distinct CDR3 sequences; roughly 17% were seen once. Material: PBMCs or a T cell subset sorted from them (not recorded which). The receptor set was obtained from a man in his late teens or twenties who had mild COVID-19 (a few samples of this study predate the infection). Cell type and time point are not known. Both conserved end residues are part of each CDR3. D genes are given only for firm matches. Only part of the rows carry a size: once, few, many, or a class if the clone is expanded.

j_call: TRBJ1-3; d_call: .; clone_size: few; v_call: TRBV7-6; cdr3_nt: TGTGCCAGCTACCCGGGGGGATCTGGAAACACCATATATTTT; cdr3_aa: CASYPGGSGNTIYF
j_call: TRBJ1-6; d_call: .; clone_size: .; v_call: TRBV5-4; cdr3_nt: TGTGCCAGCAGCTTGACAGGAAGCTCACCCCTCCACTTT; cdr3_aa: CASSLTGSSPLHF
j_call: TRBJ1-3; d_call: .; clone_size: .; v_call: TRBV2; cdr3_nt: TGTGCCAGCAGTGAAGACCGGTACTTCTCTGGAAACACCATATATTTT; cdr3_aa: CASSEDRYFSGNTIYF
j_call: TRBJ1-5; d_call: .; clone_size: few; v_call: TRBV5-1; cdr3_nt: TGCGCCAGCAGCGCGACAGGTCAGCCCCAGCATTTT; cdr3_aa: CASSATGQPQHF
j_call: TRBJ2-7; d_call: .; clone_size: once; v_call: TRBV5-1; cdr3_nt: TGCGCCAGCAGCCTGGCGGGGGCCCCGTCAGGGGGAGAGCAGTACTTC; cdr3_aa: CASSLAGAPSGGEQYF
j_call: TRBJ1-1; d_call: .; clone_size: few; v_call: TRBV5-1; cdr3_nt: TGCGCCAGCAGCCAGCCGACAGTGGGCACTGAAGCTTTCTTT; cdr3_aa: CASSQPTVGTEAFF
j_call: TRBJ1-4; d_call: TRBD1; clone_size: .; v_call: TRBV19; cdr3_nt: TGTGCCAGTAGTACTGTGGGACAGGGAAATTGGAATGAAAAACTGTTTTTT; cdr3_aa: CASSTVGQGNWNEKLFF
j_call: TRBJ2-1; d_call: .; clone_size: .; v_call: TRBV19; cdr3_nt: TGTGCCACCAAGGGGGACTATCCCGATAGTGAGCAGTTCTTC; cdr3_aa: CATKGDYPDSEQFF
j_call: TRBJ1-4; d_call: .; clone_size: .; v_call: TRBV7-2; cdr3_nt: TGTGCCAGCAGTACAGGGCCAGCAACTAATGAAAAACTGTTTTTT; cdr3_aa: CASSTGPATNEKLFF
j_call: TRBJ2-3; d_call: .; clone_size: .; v_call: TRBV9; cdr3_nt: TGTGCCAGCAGCGATGGGCCCCTTAGCAGGGATACGCAGTATTTT; cdr3_aa: CASSDGPLSRDTQYF
j_call: TRBJ2-3; d_call: TRBD2; clone_size: .; v_call: TRBV9; cdr3_nt: TGTGCCAGCAGCGCTACCCGGACTAGCGGGGGCCGATTCCGGGATACGCAGTATTTT; cdr3_aa: CASSATRTSGGRFRDTQYF
j_call: TRBJ1-1; d_call: .; clone_size: .; v_call: TRBV19; cdr3_nt: TGTGCCAGTAGTATACTCTTCAGGAACACTGAAGCTTTCTTT; cdr3_aa: CASSILFRNTEAFF
j_call: TRBJ1-5; d_call: .; clone_size: .; v_call: TRBV7-6; cdr3_nt: TGTGCCAGCAGCCCAGATATGGGAAATCAGCCCCAGCATTTT; cdr3_aa: CASSPDMGNQPQHF
j_call: TRBJ2-7; d_call: TRBD1; clone_size: .; v_call: TRBV4-1; cdr3_nt: TGCGCCAGCAGCCGCAGCCCCGGGACAGCCTACGAGCAGTACTTC; cdr3_aa: CASSRSPGTAYEQYF
j_call: TRBJ1-5; d_call: .; clone_size: few; v_call: TRBV4-2; cdr3_nt: TGTGCCAGCAGCCAAGAGGTTTCTAGCAATCAGCCCCAGCATTTT; cdr3_aa: CASSQEVSSNQPQHF
j_call: TRBJ2-1; d_call: TRBD1; clone_size: few; v_call: TRBV6-6; cdr3_nt: TGTGCCAGCAGTTACGGGACAGGGGTTGCCAATGAGCAGTTCTTC; cdr3_aa: CASSYGTGVANEQFF
j_call: TRBJ1-1; d_call: TRBD1; clone_size: .; v_call: TRBV6-2/TRBV6-3; cdr3_nt: TGTGCCAGCAGTTACCCTGGGACAGGGCTGTACACTGAAGCTTTCTTT; cdr3_aa: CASSYPGTGLYTEAFF
j_call: TRBJ1-1; d_call: TRBD1; clone_size: few; v_call: TRBV29-1; cdr3_nt: TGCAGCGTCCGGACAGGGGGCTCCACTGAAGCTTTCTTT; cdr3_aa: CSVRTGGSTEAFF
j_call: TRBJ2-1; d_call: TRBD2; clone_size: .; v_call: TRBV7-3; cdr3_nt: TGTGCCAGCAGCGCCAGCGGGGGGGCATCCTACAATGAGCAGTTCTTC; cdr3_aa: CASSASGGASYNEQFF
j_call: TRBJ2-3; d_call: TRBD2; clone_size: many; v_call: TRBV5-1; cdr3_nt: TGTGCCAGCAGCTTACTAGCGGGGGGCACAGATACGCAGTATTTT; cdr3_aa: CASSLLAGGTDTQYF
j_call: TRBJ1-2; d_call: .; clone_size: few; v_call: TRBV5-1; cdr3_nt: TGCGCCAGCAGCTTGCCCAGAAGCTCCTATGGCTACACCTTC; cdr3_aa: CASSLPRSSYGYTF
j_call: TRBJ1-2; d_call: .; clone_size: .; v_call: TRBV6-5; cdr3_nt: TGTGCCAGCAGTTCCCCGGGACTGTATGGCTACACCTTC; cdr3_aa: CASSSPGLYGYTF
j_call: TRBJ2-2; d_call: .; clone_size: few; v_call: TRBV5-1; cdr3_nt: TGCGCCAGCAGCCCCACCGGGGAGCTGTTTTTT; cdr3_aa: CASSPTGELFF
j_call: TRBJ2-5; d_call: .; clone_size: few; v_call: TRBV4-1; cdr3_nt: TGCGCCAGCAGCCACCTTGGGAGGATACGGGAGACCCAGTACTTC; cdr3_aa: CASSHLGRIRETQYF
j_call: TRBJ1-2; d_call: .; clone_size: .; v_call: TRBV19; cdr3_nt: TGTGCCAGTAGTACAAGGACAGAGAGGAGCTATGGCTACACCTTC; cdr3_aa: CASSTRTERSYGYTF
j_call: TRBJ2-7; d_call: TRBD1; clone_size: .; v_call: TRBV6-2/TRBV6-3; cdr3_nt: TGTGCCAGCAGTTACTCGATCGGGACAGGCTTCGACGAGCAGTACTTC; cdr3_aa: CASSYSIGTGFDEQYF
j_call: TRBJ1-2; d_call: .; clone_size: .; v_call: TRBV12-3/TRBV12-4; cdr3_nt: TGTGCCAGCAGTTTATCGTACAGAGCCACTAACTATGGCTACACCTTC; cdr3_aa: CASSLSYRATNYGYTF
j_call: TRBJ1-6; d_call: .; clone_size: .; v_call: TRBV6-2/TRBV6-3; cdr3_nt: TGTGCCAGCAGTACACCCCGGGACGGCGGACATTCACCCCTCCACTTT; cdr3_aa: CASSTPRDGGHSPLHF
j_call: TRBJ2-2; d_call: .; clone_size: few; v_call: TRBV9; cdr3_nt: TGTGCCAGCACCCGAGGGGCGGCGAACACCGGGGAGCTGTTTTTT; cdr3_aa: CASTRGAANTGELFF
j_call: TRBJ1-1; d_call: .; clone_size: .; v_call: TRBV29-1; cdr3_nt: TGCAGCGTTGTCGGGCAGCGTGAAGCTTTCTTT; cdr3_aa: CSVVGQREAFF
j_call: TRBJ2-5; d_call: .; clone_size: many; v_call: TRBV5-1; cdr3_nt: TGCGCCAGCAGCTCGGGACTCGCAGAGACCCAGTACTTC; cdr3_aa: CASSSGLAETQYF
j_call: TRBJ1-1; d_call: .; clone_size: few; v_call: TRBV18; cdr3_nt: TGTGCCAGCTCACAGCCGGCGCGTTTTGAAGCTTTCTTT; cdr3_aa: CASSQPARFEAFF
j_call: TRBJ1-1; d_call: .; clone_size: .; v_call: TRBV4-1; cdr3_nt: TGCGCCAGCAGCCAGACAGAAGACACTGAAGCTTTCTTT; cdr3_aa: CASSQTEDTEAFF
j_call: TRBJ2-5; d_call: .; clone_size: .; v_call: TRBV23-1; cdr3_nt: TGCGCCAGCATCCCGGCAGGGGATCAAGAGACCCAGTACTTC; cdr3_aa: CASIPAGDQETQYF
j_call: TRBJ2-2; d_call: .; clone_size: .; v_call: TRBV10-3; cdr3_nt: TGTGCCATCAGTGGGCAGCACACCGGGGAGCTGTTTTTT; cdr3_aa: CAISGQHTGELFF
j_call: TRBJ1-6; d_call: .; clone_size: few; v_call: TRBV4-1; cdr3_nt: TGCGCCAGCAGCCAAGAACCGGGCCTGAATTCACCCCTCCACTTT; cdr3_aa: CASSQEPGLNSPLHF
j_call: TRBJ2-2; d_call: .; clone_size: .; v_call: TRBV29-1; cdr3_nt: TGCAGCGTGCCTGGGGGGGGCGCGGACACCGGGGAGCTGTTTTTT; cdr3_aa: CSVPGGGADTGELFF
j_call: TRBJ2-1; d_call: TRBD1; clone_size: many; v_call: TRBV5-1; cdr3_nt: TGCGCCAGCGGACGACAGGGGGCCAGTGATGAGCAGTTCTTC; cdr3_aa: CASGRQGASDEQFF
j_call: TRBJ2-1; d_call: .; clone_size: many; v_call: TRBV7-7; cdr3_nt: TGTGCCAGCAGTGTGGACGGAGGTGAGCAGTTCTTC; cdr3_aa: CASSVDGGEQFF
j_call: TRBJ1-1; d_call: .; clone_size: .; v_call: TRBV29-1; cdr3_nt: TGCAGCGTCGGGACGTTCATGAACACTGAAGCTTTCTTT; cdr3_aa: CSVGTFMNTEAFF
j_call: TRBJ1-2; d_call: TRBD1; clone_size: few; v_call: TRBV27; cdr3_nt: TGTGCCAGCAAGGGGGCTCGTGACTATGGCTACACCTTC; cdr3_aa: CASKGARDYGYTF
j_call: TRBJ1-4; d_call: TRBD1; clone_size: .; v_call: TRBV4-2; cdr3_nt: TGTGCCAGCAGCCCCCACGGACAGGGCCATGAAAAACTGTTTTTT; cdr3_aa: CASSPHGQGHEKLFF
j_call: TRBJ2-1; d_call: .; clone_size: .; v_call: TRBV5-1; cdr3_nt: TGCGCCAGCCTAGACAACCTCTACAATGAGCAGTTCTTC; cdr3_aa: CASLDNLYNEQFF
j_call: TRBJ2-5; d_call: .; clone_size: many; v_call: TRBV20-1; cdr3_nt: TGCAGTGCTAGAGGTCCGGAGACCCAGTACTTC; cdr3_aa: CSARGPETQYF
j_call: TRBJ2-5; d_call: TRBD1; clone_size: .; v_call: TRBV10-3; cdr3_nt: TGTGCCATCAGTCCGGGACAGGGGACGAGGGAGACCCAGTACTTC; cdr3_aa: CAISPGQGTRETQYF
j_call: TRBJ2-2; d_call: TRBD2; clone_size: .; v_call: TRBV6-2/TRBV6-3; cdr3_nt: TGTGCCAGCAGACCCGGGACTAGCGGTACCGGGGAGCTGTTTTTT; cdr3_aa: CASRPGTSGTGELFF
j_call: TRBJ1-2; d_call: TRBD1; clone_size: few; v_call: TRBV25-1; cdr3_nt: TGTGCCAGCAGTGAACTGGACAGGGAAGTGGGCTATGGCTACACCTTC; cdr3_aa: CASSELDREVGYGYTF